A selection of T cell receptor beta chains follows, all from one sample in a study of spatial heterogeneity in lung cancer. TCRdb processed the 5' RACE reads anew with MiXCR; each CDR3 protein has one entry. The sample holds about 23,000 distinct CDR3 sequences, nearly 6.5% seen once. Sequenced material: lung tumor tissue, taken at surgery. These receptors all come from a male donor with early-stage non-small cell lung cancer. Both conserved end residues are part of each CDR3. D genes are given only for firm matches. Only part of the rows carry a size: once, few, many, or a class if the clone is expanded.

J,V,size,D,DNA,CDR3
TRBJ1-2,TRBV27,many,NA,TGTGCCAGCAGTTGGGGGGCCCTCGGGTATGGCTACACCTTC,CASSWGALGYGYTF
TRBJ2-2,TRBV6-5,many,TRBD2,TGTGCCACCCGACTAGCGCAAAACACCGGGGAGCTGTTTTTT,CATRLAQNTGELFF
TRBJ2-6,TRBV6-1,many,NA,TGTGCCATGGGCACCTCCCCCTCTGGGGCCAACGTCCTGACTTTC,CAMGTSPSGANVLTF
TRBJ2-5,TRBV7-9,many,TRBD1,TGTGCCAGCAGCTTAGCTACAGGGGGCCATGAGACCCAGTACTTC,CASSLATGGHETQYF
TRBJ2-7,TRBV7-9,many,NA,TGTGCCAGCAGCCCCTCCGGGACCCTGACCTACGAGCAGTACTTC,CASSPSGTLTYEQYF
TRBJ1-5,TRBV19,many,TRBD1,TGTGCCAGTAGTACCCCAGACAGGGCCAGGGGAGCCCAGCATTTT,CASSTPDRARGAQHF
TRBJ2-3,TRBV20-1,many,NA,TGCAGTGCTAGACCCCAGACAGATACGCAGTATTTT,CSARPQTDTQYF
TRBJ1-5,TRBV20-1,few,NA,TGCAGTGCAGGGGTGTGGGCCCAGCATTTT,CSAGVWAQHF
TRBJ2-2,TRBV6-5,NA,NA,TGTGCCAGTACGAGCGATAACACCGGGGAGCTGTTTTTT,CASTSDNTGELFF
TRBJ2-1,TRBV10-3,many,TRBD2,TGTGCCATCAGTGAGTCGAAGAGGACTAGCGGGGGCCCCCCCAGCTCCTACAATGAGCAGTTCTTC,CAISESKRTSGGPPSSYNEQFF
TRBJ2-5,TRBV7-2,few,NA,TGTGCCAGCAGCTCGGGGTCGGAGACCCAGTACTTC,CASSSGSETQYF
TRBJ2-2,TRBV29-1,many,TRBD1,TGCAGCTACAGGGGGACGCTTGGCACCGGGGAGCTGTTTTTT,CSYRGTLGTGELFF
TRBJ1-1,TRBV24-1,few,NA,TGTGCCACCAGTGACCGCCCTGGAGGGGCCACTGAAGCTTTCTTT,CATSDRPGGATEAFF
TRBJ1-1,TRBV2,many,TRBD1,TGTGCCAGCAGTCAGGACAGGGTGACAAGGAACACTGAAGCTTTCTTT,CASSQDRVTRNTEAFF
TRBJ2-2,TRBV5-6,many,NA,TGTGCCAGTGGGATGGCAGGGATGGTCGGGGAGCTGTTTTTT,CASGMAGMVGELFF
TRBJ1-1,TRBV6-2/TRBV6-3,many,NA,TGTGCCAGCAGTGCCCAGATGAACACTGAAGCTTTCTTT,CASSAQMNTEAFF
TRBJ2-7,TRBV28,NA,TRBD2,TGTGCCAGCAGACAGCTTCTAGCGGGAGTAGGGTACGAGCAGTACTTC,CASRQLLAGVGYEQYF
TRBJ1-2,TRBV11-2,many,TRBD1,TGTGCCAGCAGCGCCCCTAGGGACAGATATCCTGTGGGCTATGGCTACACCTTC,CASSAPRDRYPVGYGYTF